Sequencing of this TCR beta chain was carried out in a study of blood T cell repertoires in COVID-19. Study information: The United States, Italy and Spain provided the acute and convalescent COVID-19 samples. In each case, the material was cDNA or gDNA derived from T cells, B-cell-depleted T cells, or PBMCs.

Methods used by the authors: Estimation of nucleated cell counts was performed using reference gene primer amplification. Clones were read by immunoSEQ multiplex PCR, and TCRdb kept only the in-frame ones, dropping some. The D gene and trimming were derived from the DNA, and the V and J assignments and clone size from that table. The data show a few hundred thousand clones, 70% to 90% seen once. Germline values: CDR1 GTSNPN, CDR2 SVGIG (reference sequence). J was trimmed by 1 base and V by 2 bases; bases with no gene match: 3. There are 15 residues in the CDR3. Sequencing input: peripheral blood. The chain recombines TRBV30 with TRBJ2-3, with 10 bases aligning to TRBD2. This receptor was taken from a man aged 35-49 years with acute or convalescent COVID-19. CDR3 bases: TGTGCCTGGAGTATCCTAGCGGGGGGCACAGATACGCAGTATTTT. Amino acid sequence: CAWSILAGGTDTQYF. Full variable domain (outside the CDR3, taken from reference TRBV30 and TRBJ2-3): SQTIHQWPATLVQPVGSPLSLECTVEGTSNPNLYWYRQAAGRGLQLLFYSVGIGQISSEVPQNLSASRPQDRQFILSSKKLLLSDSGFYLCAWSILAGGTDTQYFGPGTRLTVL.